This is a list of T cell receptor beta chains from one sample in a study of early T cells in non-severe SARS-CoV-2 infection. TCRdb redid the calling of the 5' RACE reads with MiXCR, one entry per CDR3 protein. The table has around 30,000 distinct CDR3 sequences, under 6% seen once; the top ten hold approximately 13%. The sample consisted of whole blood. Receptors originate from an adult who was a healthcare worker with PCR-confirmed SARS-CoV-2 infection or an uninfected control (not recorded which). CDR3s include the opening cysteine and the closing phenylalanine or tryptophan. Fields, in order: clone size, V gene, CDR3 protein. Size values are once, few and many counts, or a class for expanded clones, and some rows have none.

clone_size: NA; v_call: TRBV7-2; cdr3_aa: CASSWGTGDSSMNTEAFF
clone_size: many; v_call: TRBV6-6; cdr3_aa: CASSYRTSGVNEQFF
clone_size: many; v_call: TRBV6-5; cdr3_aa: CASSHSQDSNQPQHF
clone_size: many; v_call: TRBV7-9; cdr3_aa: CASSPDGERTDTQYF
clone_size: many; v_call: TRBV10-2; cdr3_aa: CASSESDSVSGNTIYF
clone_size: medium-sized; v_call: TRBV3-1; cdr3_aa: CASSQGLFPGQPTSTDTQYF
clone_size: few; v_call: TRBV14; cdr3_aa: CASSPGSPTDTQYF
clone_size: few; v_call: TRBV5-1; cdr3_aa: CASSRRYLNTEAFF
clone_size: many; v_call: TRBV4-2; cdr3_aa: CASSQGPQSSYNSPLHF
clone_size: many; v_call: TRBV5-1; cdr3_aa: CASSPGQGEGVGKTQYF
clone_size: many; v_call: TRBV18; cdr3_aa: CASSPSGTGNGYTF
clone_size: many; v_call: TRBV11-2; cdr3_aa: CASSLGAGAQYF
clone_size: many; v_call: TRBV6-6; cdr3_aa: CASTTGREQYF
clone_size: many; v_call: TRBV28; cdr3_aa: CASSPWTSGGARLVF
clone_size: many; v_call: TRBV6-1; cdr3_aa: CASSERLSPYEQYF
clone_size: few; v_call: TRBV27; cdr3_aa: CASTPPGDEQYF
clone_size: many; v_call: TRBV6-5; cdr3_aa: CASRGKTAKNLRDEQYF
clone_size: few; v_call: TRBV19; cdr3_aa: CASSWRSSGGASTDTQYF